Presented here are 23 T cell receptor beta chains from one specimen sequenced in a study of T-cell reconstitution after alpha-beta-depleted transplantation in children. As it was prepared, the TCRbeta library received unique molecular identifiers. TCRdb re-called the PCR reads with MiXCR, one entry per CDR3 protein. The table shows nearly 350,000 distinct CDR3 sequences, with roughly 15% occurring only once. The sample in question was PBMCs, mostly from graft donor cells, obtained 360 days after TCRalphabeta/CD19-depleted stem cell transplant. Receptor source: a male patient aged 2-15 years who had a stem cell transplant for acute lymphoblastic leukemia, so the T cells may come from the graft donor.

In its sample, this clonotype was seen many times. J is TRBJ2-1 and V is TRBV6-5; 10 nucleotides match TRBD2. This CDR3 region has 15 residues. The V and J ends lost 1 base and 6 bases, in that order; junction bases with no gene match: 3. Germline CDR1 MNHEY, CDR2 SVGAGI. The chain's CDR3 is CASSYLAGGGNEQFF. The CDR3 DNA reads TGTGCCAGCAGTTACTTAGCGGGAGGAGGCAATGAGCAGTTCTTC.

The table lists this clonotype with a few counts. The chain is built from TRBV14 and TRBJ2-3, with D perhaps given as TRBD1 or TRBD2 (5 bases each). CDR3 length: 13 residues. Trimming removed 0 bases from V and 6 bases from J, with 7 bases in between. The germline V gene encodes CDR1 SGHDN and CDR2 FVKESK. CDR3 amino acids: CASSQDWGDTQYF. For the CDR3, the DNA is TGTGCCAGCAGCCAAGATTGGGGGGATACGCAGTATTTT.

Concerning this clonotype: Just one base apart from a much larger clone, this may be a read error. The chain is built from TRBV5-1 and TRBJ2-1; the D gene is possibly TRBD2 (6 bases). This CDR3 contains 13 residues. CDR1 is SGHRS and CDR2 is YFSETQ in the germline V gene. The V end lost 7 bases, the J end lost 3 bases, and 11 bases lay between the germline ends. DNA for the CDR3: TGCGCCAGCGGCTCGGGACTCTACAATGAGCAGTTCTTC. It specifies CASGSGLYNEQFF.

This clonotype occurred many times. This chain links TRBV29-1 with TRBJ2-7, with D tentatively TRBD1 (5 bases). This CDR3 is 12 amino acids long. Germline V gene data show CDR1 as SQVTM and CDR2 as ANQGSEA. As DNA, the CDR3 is TGCCCCCGCCCAGGGCCCCCCTACGAGCAGTACTTC. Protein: CPRPGPPYEQYF.

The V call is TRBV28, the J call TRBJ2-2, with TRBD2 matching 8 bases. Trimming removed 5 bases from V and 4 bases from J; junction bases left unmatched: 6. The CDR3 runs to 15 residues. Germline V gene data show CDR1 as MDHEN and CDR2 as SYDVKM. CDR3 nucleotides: TGTGCCAGCAGTCGAGGGCTAGCGGGCACCGGGGAGCTGTTTTTT. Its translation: CASSRGLAGTGELFF.

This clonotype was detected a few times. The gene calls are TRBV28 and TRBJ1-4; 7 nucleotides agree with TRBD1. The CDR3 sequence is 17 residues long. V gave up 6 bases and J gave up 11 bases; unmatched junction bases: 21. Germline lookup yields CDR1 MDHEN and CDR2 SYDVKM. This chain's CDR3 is CASSKTRGIPSGGKLFF. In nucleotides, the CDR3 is TGTGCCAGCAGCAAAACCCGAGGGATACCATCAGGGGGGAAACTGTTTTTT.

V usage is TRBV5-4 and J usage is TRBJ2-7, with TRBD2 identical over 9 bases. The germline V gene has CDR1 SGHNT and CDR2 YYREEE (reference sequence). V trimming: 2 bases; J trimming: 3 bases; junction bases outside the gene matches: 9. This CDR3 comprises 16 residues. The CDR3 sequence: CASSLRLAGVNYEQYF. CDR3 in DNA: TGTGCCAGCAGCTTACGCTTAGCGGGAGTCAACTACGAGCAGTACTTC.

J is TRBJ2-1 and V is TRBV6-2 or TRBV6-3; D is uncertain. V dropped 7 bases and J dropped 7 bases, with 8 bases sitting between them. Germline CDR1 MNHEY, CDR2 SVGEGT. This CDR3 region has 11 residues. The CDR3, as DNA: TGTGCCAGCACCCAAGGAAATGAGCAGTTCTTC. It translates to CASTQGNEQFF.

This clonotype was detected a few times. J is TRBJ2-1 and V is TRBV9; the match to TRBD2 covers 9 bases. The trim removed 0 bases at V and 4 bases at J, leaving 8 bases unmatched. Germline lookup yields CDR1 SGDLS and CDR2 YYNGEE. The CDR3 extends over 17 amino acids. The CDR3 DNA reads TGTGCCAGCAGCGTAGGTCCTAGCGGGGTGATTTACAATGAGCAGTTCTTC. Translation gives CASSVGPSGVIYNEQFF.

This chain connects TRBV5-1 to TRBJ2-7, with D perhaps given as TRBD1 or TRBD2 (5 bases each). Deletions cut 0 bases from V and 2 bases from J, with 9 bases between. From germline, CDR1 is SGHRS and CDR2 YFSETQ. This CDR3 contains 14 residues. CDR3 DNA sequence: TGCGCCAGCAGCTTGGTCGGGACCCCCTACGAGCAGTACTTC. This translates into CASSLVGTPYEQYF.

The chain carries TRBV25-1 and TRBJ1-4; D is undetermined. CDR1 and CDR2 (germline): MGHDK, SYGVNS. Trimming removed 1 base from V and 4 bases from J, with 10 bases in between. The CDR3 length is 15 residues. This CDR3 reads CASSEFTALNEKLFF. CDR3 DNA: TGTGCCAGCAGTGAATTCACAGCCCTTAATGAAAAACTGTTTTTT.

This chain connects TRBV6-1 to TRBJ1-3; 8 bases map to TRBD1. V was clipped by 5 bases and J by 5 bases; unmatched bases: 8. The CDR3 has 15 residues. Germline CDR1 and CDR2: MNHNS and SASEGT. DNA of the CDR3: TGTGCCAGCAGTCTAACAGGGGGATTTCGAAACACCATATATTTT. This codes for CASSLTGGFRNTIYF.

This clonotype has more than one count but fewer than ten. CDR3 nucleotides: TGCGCCAGCAGACCTAGCGGTATCCTCACAGATACGCAGTATTTT. Amino acid sequence: CASRPSGILTDTQYF. The genes are TRBV5-1 and TRBJ2-3, with TRBD2 matching over 7 bases. The V segment lost 5 bases and the J segment 2 bases; nucleotides outside the gene matches: 8. CDR3 length: 15 amino acids. Germline V gives CDR1 SGHRS, CDR2 YFSETQ.

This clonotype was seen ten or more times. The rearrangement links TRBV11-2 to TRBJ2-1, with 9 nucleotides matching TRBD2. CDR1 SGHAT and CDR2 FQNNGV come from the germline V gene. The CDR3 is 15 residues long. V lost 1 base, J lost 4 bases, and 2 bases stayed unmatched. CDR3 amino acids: CASSLGREGYNEQFF. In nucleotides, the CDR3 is TGTGCCAGCAGCTTAGGGCGGGAGGGGTACAATGAGCAGTTCTTC.

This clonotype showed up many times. The CDR3, as DNA: TGTGCCAGCATCGGGGGGGATCAAGAGACCCAGTACTTC. It yields the protein CASIGGDQETQYF. V usage is TRBV28 and J usage is TRBJ2-5; TRBD2 matches 8 bases. Losses at the gene ends were 7 bases for V and 2 bases for J; bases not matched to a gene: 3. The CDR3 runs to 13 residues. Germline V lookup: CDR1 MDHEN, CDR2 SYDVKM.

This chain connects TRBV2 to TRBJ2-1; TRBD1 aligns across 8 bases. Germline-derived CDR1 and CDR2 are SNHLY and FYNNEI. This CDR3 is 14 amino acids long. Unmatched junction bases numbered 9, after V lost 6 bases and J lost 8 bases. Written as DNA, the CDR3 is TGTGCCAGCAGGGACAGGGTTCGGTCCGATGAGCAGTTCTTC. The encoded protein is CASRDRVRSDEQFF. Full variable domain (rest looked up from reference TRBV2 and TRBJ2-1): EPEVTQTPSHQVTQMGQEVILRCVPISNHLYFYWYRQILGQKVEFLVSFYNNEISEKSEIFDDQFSVERPDGSNFTLKIRSTKLEDSAMYFCASRDRVRSDEQFFGPGTRLTVL.

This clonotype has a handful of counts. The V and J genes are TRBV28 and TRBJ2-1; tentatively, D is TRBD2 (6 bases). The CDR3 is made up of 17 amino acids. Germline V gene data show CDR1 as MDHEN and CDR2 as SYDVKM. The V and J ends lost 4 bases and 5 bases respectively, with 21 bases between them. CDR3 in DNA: TGTGCCAGCAGTTCCTCCCGCACGACTAGACGGGACAATGAGCAGTTCTTC. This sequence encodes CASSSSRTTRRDNEQFF.

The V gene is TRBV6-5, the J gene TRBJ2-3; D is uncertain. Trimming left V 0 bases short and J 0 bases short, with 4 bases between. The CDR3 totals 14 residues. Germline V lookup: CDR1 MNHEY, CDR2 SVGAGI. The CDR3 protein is CASSYSRSTDTQYF. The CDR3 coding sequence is TGTGCCAGCAGTTACTCTCGGAGCACAGATACGCAGTATTTT.

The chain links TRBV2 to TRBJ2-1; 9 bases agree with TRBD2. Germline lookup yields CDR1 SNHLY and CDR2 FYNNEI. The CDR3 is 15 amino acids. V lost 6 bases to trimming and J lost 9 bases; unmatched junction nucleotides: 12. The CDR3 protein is CASRLSGSGNAEQFF. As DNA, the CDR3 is TGTGCCAGCAGGCTTAGCGGGAGCGGGAATGCTGAGCAGTTCTTC. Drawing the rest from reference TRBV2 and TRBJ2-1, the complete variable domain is EPEVTQTPSHQVTQMGQEVILRCVPISNHLYFYWYRQILGQKVEFLVSFYNNEISEKSEIFDDQFSVERPDGSNFTLKIRSTKLEDSAMYFCASRLSGSGNAEQFFGPGTRLTVL.

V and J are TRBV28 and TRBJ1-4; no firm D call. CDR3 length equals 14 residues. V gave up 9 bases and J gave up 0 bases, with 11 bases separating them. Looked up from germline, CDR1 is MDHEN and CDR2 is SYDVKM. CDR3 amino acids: CASHRPATNEKLFF. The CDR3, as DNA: TGTGCCAGTCATCGGCCCGCAACTAATGAAAAACTGTTTTTT.

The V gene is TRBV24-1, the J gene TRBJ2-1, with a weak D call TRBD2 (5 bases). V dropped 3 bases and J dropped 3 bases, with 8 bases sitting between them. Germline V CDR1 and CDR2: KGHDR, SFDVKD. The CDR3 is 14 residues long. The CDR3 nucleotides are TGTGCCACCAGTGATAGCGGACTCTACAATGAGCAGTTCTTC. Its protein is CATSDSGLYNEQFF.

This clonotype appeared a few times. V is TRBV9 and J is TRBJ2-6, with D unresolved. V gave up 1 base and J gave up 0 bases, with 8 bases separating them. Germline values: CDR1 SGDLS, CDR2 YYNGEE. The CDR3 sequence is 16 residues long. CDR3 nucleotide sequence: TGTGCCAGCAGCGTACCCCTCCTCTCTGGGGCCAACGTCCTGACTTTC. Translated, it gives CASSVPLLSGANVLTF. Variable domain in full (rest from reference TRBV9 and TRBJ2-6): DSGVTQTPKHLITATGQRVTLRCSPRSGDLSVYWYQQSLDQGLQFLIQYYNGEERAKGNILERFSAQQFPDLHSELNLSSLELGDSALYFCASSVPLLSGANVLTFGAGSRLTVL.

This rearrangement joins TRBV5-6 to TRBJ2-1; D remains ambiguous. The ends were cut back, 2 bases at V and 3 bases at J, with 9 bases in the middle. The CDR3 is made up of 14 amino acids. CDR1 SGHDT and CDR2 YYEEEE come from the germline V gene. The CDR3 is CASSLIWDYNEQFF. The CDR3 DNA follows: TGTGCCAGCAGCTTAATTTGGGACTACAATGAGCAGTTCTTC.